This T cell receptor beta chain was obtained from a study of T cell repertoires in cytomegalovirus infection. There are 14 residues in the CDR3. The V gene lost 0 bases and the J gene lost 2 bases, with 8 bases spanning the gap. Germline CDR1 is DFQATT and CDR2 is SNEGSKA (reference sequence). This clonotype came up many times. TCRdb used MiXCR to reprocess the reads, holding one entry per CDR3 protein. The data show roughly 230,000 distinct CDR3 sequences, approximately 6.7% seen once. The specimen sequenced was PBMCs. This TCR came from a human donor in good health (CMV status not recorded). Some clones in this sample may be carry-over from other donors' samples. V and J are TRBV20-1 and TRBJ2-1; unclear D gene. In nucleotides, the CDR3 is TGCAGTGCTAGAGACCTAGAGACCTACAATGAGCAGTTCTTC. It translates to CSARDLETYNEQFF.